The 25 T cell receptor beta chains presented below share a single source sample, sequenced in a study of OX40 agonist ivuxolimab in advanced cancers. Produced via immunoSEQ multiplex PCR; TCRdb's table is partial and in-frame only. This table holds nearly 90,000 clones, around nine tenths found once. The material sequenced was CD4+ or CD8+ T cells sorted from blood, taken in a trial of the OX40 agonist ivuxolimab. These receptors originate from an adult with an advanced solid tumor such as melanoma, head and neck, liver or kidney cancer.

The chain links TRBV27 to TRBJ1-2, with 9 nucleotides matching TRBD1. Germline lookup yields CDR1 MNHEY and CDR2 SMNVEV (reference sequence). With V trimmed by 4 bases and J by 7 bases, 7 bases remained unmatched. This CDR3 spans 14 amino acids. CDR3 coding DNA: TGTGCCAGCAGTTCCGGGACAGGGTCTTTTGGCTACACCTTC. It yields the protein CASSSGTGSFGYTF.

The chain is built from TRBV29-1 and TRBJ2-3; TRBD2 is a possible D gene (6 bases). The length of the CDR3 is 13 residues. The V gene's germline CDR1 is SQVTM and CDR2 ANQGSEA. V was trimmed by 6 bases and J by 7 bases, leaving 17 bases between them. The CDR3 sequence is CSVAPTGSHTQYF. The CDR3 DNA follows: TGCAGCGTAGCTCCTACCGGGAGTCATACGCAGTATTTT.

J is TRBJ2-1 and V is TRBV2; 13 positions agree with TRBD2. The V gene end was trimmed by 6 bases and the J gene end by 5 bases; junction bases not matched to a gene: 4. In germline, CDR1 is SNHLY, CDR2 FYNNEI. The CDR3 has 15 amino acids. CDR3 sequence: CASRRTSGSNNEQFF. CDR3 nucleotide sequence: TGTGCCAGCAGACGGACTAGCGGGAGTAACAATGAGCAGTTCTTC.

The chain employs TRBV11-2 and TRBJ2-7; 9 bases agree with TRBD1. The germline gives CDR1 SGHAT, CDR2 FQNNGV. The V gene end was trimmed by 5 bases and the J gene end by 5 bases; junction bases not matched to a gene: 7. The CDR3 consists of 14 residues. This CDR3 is CASSTRTGAHEQYF. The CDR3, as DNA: TGTGCCAGCAGCACCCGGACAGGGGCGCACGAGCAGTACTTC.

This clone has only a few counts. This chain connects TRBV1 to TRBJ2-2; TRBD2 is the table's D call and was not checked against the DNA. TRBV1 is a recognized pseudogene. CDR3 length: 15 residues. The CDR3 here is CTRTSGGENTGELFF. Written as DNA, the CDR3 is TGCACGAGAACTAGCGGGGGGGAAAACACCGGGGAGCTGTTTTTT.

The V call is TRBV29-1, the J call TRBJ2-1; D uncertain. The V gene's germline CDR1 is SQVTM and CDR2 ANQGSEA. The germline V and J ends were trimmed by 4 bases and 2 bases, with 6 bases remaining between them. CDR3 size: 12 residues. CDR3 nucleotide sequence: TGCAGCGTTGGTCAGGCCTACAATGAGCAGTTCTTC. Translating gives CSVGQAYNEQFF.

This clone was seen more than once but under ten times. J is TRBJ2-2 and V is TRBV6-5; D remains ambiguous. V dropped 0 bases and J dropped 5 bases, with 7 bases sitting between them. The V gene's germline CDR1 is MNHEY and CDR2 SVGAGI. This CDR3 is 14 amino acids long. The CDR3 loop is CASSYSYGTGELFF. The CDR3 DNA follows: TGTGCCAGCAGTTACTCGTACGGAACCGGGGAGCTGTTTTTT.

CDR3 sequence (DNA): TGTGCCAGCAGCCCCCGTGCAGCGAACACCGGGGAGCTGTTTTTT. This translates into CASSPRAANTGELFF. This sequence joins TRBV9 and TRBJ2-2, with D unresolved. V was clipped by 4 bases and J by 0 bases, with 10 bases between them. CDR1 is SGDLS and CDR2 is YYNGEE in the germline V gene. The CDR3 runs 15 residues.

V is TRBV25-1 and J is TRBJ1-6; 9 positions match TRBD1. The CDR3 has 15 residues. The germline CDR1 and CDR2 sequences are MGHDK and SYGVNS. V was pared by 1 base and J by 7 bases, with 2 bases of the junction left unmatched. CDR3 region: CASSESGTGNSPLHF. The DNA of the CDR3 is TGTGCCAGCAGTGAATCCGGGACAGGGAATTCACCCCTCCACTTT.

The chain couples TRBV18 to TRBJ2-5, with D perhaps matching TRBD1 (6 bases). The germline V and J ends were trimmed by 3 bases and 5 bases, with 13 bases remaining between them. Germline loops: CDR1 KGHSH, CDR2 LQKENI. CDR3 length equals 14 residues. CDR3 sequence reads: CASSPSARGETQYF. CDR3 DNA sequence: TGTGCCAGCTCACCCTCAGCGAGGGGGGAGACCCAGTACTTC.

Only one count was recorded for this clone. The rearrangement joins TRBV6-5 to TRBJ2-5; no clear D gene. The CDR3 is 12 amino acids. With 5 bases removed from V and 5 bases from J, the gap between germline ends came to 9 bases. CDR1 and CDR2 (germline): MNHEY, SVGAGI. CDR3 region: CASSAPPETQYF. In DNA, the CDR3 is TGTGCCAGCAGTGCCCCACCCGAGACCCAGTACTTC.

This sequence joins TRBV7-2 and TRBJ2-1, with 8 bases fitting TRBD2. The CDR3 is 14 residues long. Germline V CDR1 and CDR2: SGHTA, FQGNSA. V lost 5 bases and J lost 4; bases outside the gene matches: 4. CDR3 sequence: CASSSSSGYNEQFF. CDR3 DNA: TGTGCCAGCAGCAGCTCTAGCGGGTACAATGAGCAGTTCTTC.

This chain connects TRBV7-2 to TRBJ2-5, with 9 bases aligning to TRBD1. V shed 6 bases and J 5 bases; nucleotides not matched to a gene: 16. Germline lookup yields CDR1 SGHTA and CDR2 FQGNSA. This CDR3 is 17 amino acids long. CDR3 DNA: TGTGCCAGCAGTTCGCGCCATGGGACAGGGATGAGGGAGACCCAGTACTTC. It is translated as CASSSRHGTGMRETQYF.

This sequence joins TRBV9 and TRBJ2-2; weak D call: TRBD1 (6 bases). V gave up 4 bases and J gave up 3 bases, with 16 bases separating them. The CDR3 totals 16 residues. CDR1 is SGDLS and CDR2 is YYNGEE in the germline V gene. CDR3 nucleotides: TGTGCCAGCAGCCCCTCAGGACAGCCCGACACCGGGGAGCTGTTTTTT. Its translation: CASSPSGQPDTGELFF.

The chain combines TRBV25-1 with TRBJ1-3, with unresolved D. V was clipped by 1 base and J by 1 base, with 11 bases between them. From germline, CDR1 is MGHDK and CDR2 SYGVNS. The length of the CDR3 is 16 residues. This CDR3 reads CASSESRGVSGNTIYF. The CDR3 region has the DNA TGTGCCAGCAGTGAATCGCGTGGGGTTTCTGGAAACACCATATATTTT.

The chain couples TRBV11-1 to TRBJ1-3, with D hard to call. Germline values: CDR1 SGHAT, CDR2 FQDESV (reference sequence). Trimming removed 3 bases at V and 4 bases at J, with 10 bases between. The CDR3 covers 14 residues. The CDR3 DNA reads TGTGCCAGCAGCTTGGGTATTGACGGAAACACCATATATTTT. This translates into CASSLGIDGNTIYF.

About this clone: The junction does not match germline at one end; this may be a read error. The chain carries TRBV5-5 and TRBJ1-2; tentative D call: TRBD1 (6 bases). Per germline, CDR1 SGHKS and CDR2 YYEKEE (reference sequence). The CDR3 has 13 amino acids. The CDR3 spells CASSRANSGTTPF. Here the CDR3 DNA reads TGTGCCAGCAGCAGGGCGAATAGCGGGACAACTCCCTTC.

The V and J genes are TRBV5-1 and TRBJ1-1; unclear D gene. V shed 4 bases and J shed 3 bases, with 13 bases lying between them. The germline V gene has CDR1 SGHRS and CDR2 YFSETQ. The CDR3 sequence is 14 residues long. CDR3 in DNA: TGCGCCAGCAGCGGAGGACCTGGGGACACTGAAGCTTTCTTT. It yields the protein CASSGGPGDTEAFF.

The CDR3 spells CASSLDAGSYEQYF. CDR3 DNA sequence: TGTGCCAGCAGCTTGGATGCGGGGAGCTACGAGCAGTACTTC. V usage is TRBV5-8 and J usage is TRBJ2-7, with D perhaps matching TRBD2 (6 bases). The CDR3 extends over 14 amino acids. V lost 0 bases, J lost 3 bases, and 10 bases lay in between. CDR1 is SGHTS, CDR2 YDEGEE, per germline.

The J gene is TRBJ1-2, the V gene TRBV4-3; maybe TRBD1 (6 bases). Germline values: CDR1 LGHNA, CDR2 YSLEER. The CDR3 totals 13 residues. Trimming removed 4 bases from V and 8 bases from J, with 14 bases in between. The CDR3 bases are TGCGCCAGCAGCCCAAGGGGGACGTCGGGCTACACCTTC. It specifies CASSPRGTSGYTF.

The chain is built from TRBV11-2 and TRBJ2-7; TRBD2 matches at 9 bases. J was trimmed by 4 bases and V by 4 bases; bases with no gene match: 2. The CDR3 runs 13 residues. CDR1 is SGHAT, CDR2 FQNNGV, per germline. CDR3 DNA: TGTGCCAGCAGCTATAGCGGGAGTTACGAGCAGTACTTC. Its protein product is CASSYSGSYEQYF. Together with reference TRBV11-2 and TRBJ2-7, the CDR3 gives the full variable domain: EAGVAQSPRYKIIEKRQSVAFWCNPISGHATLYWYQQILGQGPKLLIQFQNNGVVDDSQLPKDRFSAERLKGVDSTLKIQPAKLEDSAVYLCASSYSGSYEQYFGPGTRLTVT.

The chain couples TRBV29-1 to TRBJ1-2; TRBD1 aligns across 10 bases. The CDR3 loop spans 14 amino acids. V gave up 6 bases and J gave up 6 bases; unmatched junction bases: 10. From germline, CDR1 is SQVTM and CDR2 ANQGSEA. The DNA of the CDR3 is TGCAGCGTGCGAGGGACAGGGGATTTCAATGGCTACACCTTC. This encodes CSVRGTGDFNGYTF.

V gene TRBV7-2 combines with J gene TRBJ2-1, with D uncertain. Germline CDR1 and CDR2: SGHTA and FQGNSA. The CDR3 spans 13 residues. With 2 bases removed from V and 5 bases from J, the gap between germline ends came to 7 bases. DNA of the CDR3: TGTGCCAGCAGCTTAACTATAGACAATGAGCAGTTCTTC. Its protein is CASSLTIDNEQFF.

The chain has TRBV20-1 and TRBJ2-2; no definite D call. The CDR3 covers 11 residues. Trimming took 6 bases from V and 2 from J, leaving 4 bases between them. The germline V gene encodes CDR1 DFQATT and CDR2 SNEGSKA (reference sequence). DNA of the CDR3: TGCAGTGCACAAAACACCGGGGAGCTGTTTTTT. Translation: CSAQNTGELFF.

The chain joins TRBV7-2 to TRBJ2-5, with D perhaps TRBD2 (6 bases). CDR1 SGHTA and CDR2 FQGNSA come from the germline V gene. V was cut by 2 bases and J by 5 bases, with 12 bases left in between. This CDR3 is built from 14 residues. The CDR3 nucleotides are TGTGCCAGCAGCTTACGGGTTCGGGGGGAGACCCAGTACTTC. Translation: CASSLRVRGETQYF.